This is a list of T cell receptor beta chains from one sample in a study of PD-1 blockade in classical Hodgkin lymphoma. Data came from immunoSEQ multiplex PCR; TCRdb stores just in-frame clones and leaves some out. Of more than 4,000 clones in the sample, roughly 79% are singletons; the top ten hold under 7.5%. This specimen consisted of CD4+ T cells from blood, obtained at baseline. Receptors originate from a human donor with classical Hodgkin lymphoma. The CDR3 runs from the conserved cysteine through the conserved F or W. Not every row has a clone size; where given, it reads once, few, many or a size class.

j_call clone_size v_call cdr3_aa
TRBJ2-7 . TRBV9 CASSDGTGGFEQYF
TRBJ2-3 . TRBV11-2 CASSLLLTSTDTQYF
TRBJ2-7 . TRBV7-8 CASSLLAGQGVGEQYF
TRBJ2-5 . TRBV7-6 CASSLRVDRVETQYF
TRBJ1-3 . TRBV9 CASSVADGTIYF
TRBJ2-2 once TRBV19 CASSPQGGGASGELFF
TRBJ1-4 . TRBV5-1 CASSFLISGYGAEKLFF
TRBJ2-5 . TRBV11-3 CASSPTSGAGETQYF
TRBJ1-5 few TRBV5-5 CASSFAPGNNQPQHF
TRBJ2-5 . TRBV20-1 CSVEDLTQYF
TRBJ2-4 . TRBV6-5 CASSLRQGYKNIQYF
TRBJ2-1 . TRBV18 CASSPSSDEQFF
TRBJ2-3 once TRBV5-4 CASSLAGGDTQYF
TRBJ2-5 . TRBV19 CASSDTGRILQETQYF
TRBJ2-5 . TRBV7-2 CASSDSGLVWETQYF
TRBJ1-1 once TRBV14 CASSRSTANTEAFF
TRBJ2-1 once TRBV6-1 CASRPDRSWGEQFF
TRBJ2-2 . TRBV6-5 CASRASAGELFF
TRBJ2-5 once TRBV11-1 CASSFPGGETQYF
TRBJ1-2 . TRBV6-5 CASSYSPGQGNYGYTF
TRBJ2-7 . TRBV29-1 CSVVTGRLYEQYF
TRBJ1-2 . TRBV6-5 CASRAGSLSITF
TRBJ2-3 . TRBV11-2 CASRSGGPTDTQYF
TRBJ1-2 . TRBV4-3 CASSQGFGYGYTF
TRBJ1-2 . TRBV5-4 CASSSTGGAHGYTF
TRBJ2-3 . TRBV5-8 CASSVGQGAADTQYF
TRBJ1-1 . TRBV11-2 CASSLEGKNTEAFF
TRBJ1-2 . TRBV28 CASSLPTGLSYGYTF
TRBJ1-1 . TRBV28 CASSTGMNTEAFF
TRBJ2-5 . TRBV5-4 CASSFRIRLGETQYF
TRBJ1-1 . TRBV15 CATSRDYRGRLNTEAFF
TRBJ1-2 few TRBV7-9 CASSLAGDRGRDGYTF
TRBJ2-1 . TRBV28 CASSPAGTSGDDEQFF
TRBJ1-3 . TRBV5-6 CASSPDSISLGNTIYF
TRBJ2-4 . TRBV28 CASCGLAKNIQYF
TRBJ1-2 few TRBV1 CTSSRGQGAGGYTF
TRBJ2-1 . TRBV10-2 CASSDPRRGNEQFF
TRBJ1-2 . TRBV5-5 CASSIFGEGASGYTF
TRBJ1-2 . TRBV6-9 CASGLYNYGYTF
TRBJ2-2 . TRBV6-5 CASSSNSRITGELFF
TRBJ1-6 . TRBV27 CASSSQVIRSNSPLHF
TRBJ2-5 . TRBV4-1 CASSHQGAGETQYF
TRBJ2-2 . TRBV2 CASREGQGATTGELFF